This T cell receptor beta chain was retrieved from a study of blood T cell repertoires in COVID-19. Overall study context: From the United States, Italy and Spain came samples of acute and convalescent COVID-19. Sources were T cells, B-cell-depleted T cells, or PBMCs; the material itself was cDNA or gDNA.

Method: immunoSEQ multiplex PCR; TCRdb's copy keeps in-frame clones and lacks some. The sample shows 63,000 or so clones, about 86% of them seen only once. V dropped 6 bases and J dropped 4 bases, with 13 bases sitting between them. This CDR3 has 14 residues. CDR1 and CDR2 (germline): SGHRS, YFSETQ. This TCR was sampled from a human donor in a cohort sampled during active COVID-19. The material sequenced was peripheral blood. The V gene is TRBV5-1, the J gene TRBJ2-2, with D hard to call. The CDR3 DNA sequence: TGCGCCAGCATGAACTTCCCTAGCACCGGGGAGCTGTTTTTT. Translation gives CASMNFPSTGELFF.